This T cell receptor beta chain was captured in a study of T cell responses to AZD1222 COVID-19 vaccine (dated by TCRdb to the early 2020s). Regarding the study in general: A total of approximately 240 trial participants underwent TCR sequencing, of whom around 200 received two doses of AZD1222 and some 25 received two doses of the MenACWY control vaccine. Trial participants were enrolled by age into subgroups of 18-55, 56-69 and 70-plus years, and around 150, 29 and 61 TCR-sequenced participants, respectively, were included in these subgroups. The research as a whole found: After two AZD1222 doses, both the breadth and the depth of spike-specific TCRs were significantly higher than at day 0 and than in MenACWY recipients. The 56-69-year group was small, and its depth increase did not reach significance, likely because of low power. Conclusions about previously exposed vaccinees are limited because only six or seven AZD1222 recipients were SARS-CoV-2 seropositive at baseline. The whole spike protein was spanned by vaccine-associated CD4 TCRs, and dominant responses were seen in regions 160-218 and 743-854. Because no day 14 peak-response samples were available, the repertoires could be characterized only after the peak T cell response. Most participants were white British and females outnumbered males, and the authors suggested that clonal diversity may have been underestimated. Nearly half of unique spike-specific TCRs reportedly recognized epitopes outside regions mutated in the B.1.351 and B.1.1.7 variants.

Worth noting for this clone: The antigen it recognizes is unknown. Base qualities are missing; no much larger clone stands one base away.

Reading the label with the study, this specimen's time point is: about 28 days (+/-7) after the second vaccine dose. AZD1222 recipients with second doses at about 4 weeks or about 12 weeks were pooled, because spike-specific TCR depth and breadth did not differ between schedules. The vaccinee samples were drawn from two UK trials, COV001 and COV002, one of which was a single-blind randomized controlled phase 2/3 trial testing AZD1222 (ChAdOx1 nCoV-19) in healthy adults. For TCRbeta chain sequencing, PBMC samples were collected from trial participants at day 0 and at day 28 after the second dose. Taken from the germline V gene, the CDR1 and CDR2 loops are SGHTA and FQGNSA. V trim: 3 bases; J trim: 2 bases; unmatched bases: 5. The CDR3 covers 15 residues, taking in both the cysteine and the phenylalanine. Only the CDR3 part of the read is kept: 45 bases, read in frame from the first base. The CDR3 regions of human TCRbeta chains were analyzed by immunosequencing. On the study's bioinformatics: Repertoire TCRs were matched against a reference library of SARS-CoV-2-specific TCRs generated with the MIRA antigen-specificity platform. Breadth was defined as the fraction of unique TCRs that were SARS-CoV-2-associated. Depth was defined as the fraction of total T cells that were SARS-CoV-2-associated. Using the MIRA data, every spike-specific TCR was mapped to the spike region that the TCR reacted to and assigned to either a CD4 or a CD8 class. Log10-transformed breadth and depth values were compared by one-way ANOVA with Sidak's multiple comparisons tests. This immuneACCESS table, as held by TCRdb, lists in-frame sequences with V and J called but not all clones. Of the missing ones, under half trace to an unresolved V gene in checked studies; the others have no known cause. V, J and clone size are taken as reported in that table, and D and trimming were inferred from the DNA itself. The sample table holds tens of thousands of clones, of which approximately 86% were seen once. The top ten hold about 7.1% of the sample.

This sequence uses TRBV7-2 and TRBJ2-5; the central 8 bases match TRBD2. Sequencing was performed on peripheral blood, taken 28 days after the second AZD1222 dose. The source is an adult who received the AZD1222 COVID-19 vaccine. The sequenced DNA: TGTGCCAGCAGCTTGTCGACTAGCGCTCAAGAGACCCAGTACTTC. This yields the protein CASSLSTSAQETQYF.